The clone carrying this TCR beta chain occurred a few times. Clones were sequenced by immunoSEQ multiplex PCR, and TCRdb holds only the in-frame ones, with some missing. The table includes about 64,000 clones, 80% to 90% detected once. J gave up 3 bases and V 5 bases, and 15 bases lay outside the gene matches. CDR3 length: 20 residues. Germline CDR1 SGHDN, CDR2 FVKESK. This sample is part of a study of OX40 agonist ivuxolimab in advanced cancers. The chain joins TRBV14 to TRBJ2-1; 14 bases fit TRBD2. The sample was CD4+ or CD8+ T cells sorted from blood, taken in a trial of the OX40 agonist ivuxolimab. The receptor was derived from an adult with an advanced solid tumor such as melanoma, head and neck, liver or kidney cancer. CDR3 DNA sequence: TGTGCCAGCAGCTCCCCGGGACTAGCGGGAGTTAAATCGCTCTACAATGAGCAGTTCTTC. Protein product: CASSSPGLAGVKSLYNEQFF.